This T cell receptor (beta chain) was sequenced in a study of T cell responses to AZD1222 COVID-19 vaccine. Study outcomes and limitations: Researchers took repertoire samples only after the peak T cell response had come. Possibly, clonal diversity was underestimated; donors were largely white British and included more females.

This clone was seen a handful of times. Antigen unknown. Produced via immunoSEQ multiplex PCR; TCRdb's table is partial and in-frame only. There are 100,000 to 150,000 clones in the sample; about nine tenths occur only once, and 6.3% lies in the top ten. Germline-derived CDR1 and CDR2 are LNHDA and SQIVND (reference sequence). Trimming removed 10 bases at V and 2 bases at J, with 12 bases between. There are 13 residues in the CDR3. This specimen consisted of peripheral blood, obtained on day 0 of AZD1222 vaccination. The genes are TRBV19 and TRBJ1-5; possible D gene TRBD1, 6 bases. The receptor comes from an adult in good health. CDR3 sequence reads: CATGVIGNQPQHF. The CDR3 DNA reads TGTGCCACAGGGGTTATAGGCAATCAGCCCCAGCATTTT.